This T cell receptor (beta chain) appears in the sequencing data of a study of blood T cell repertoires in COVID-19. CDR1 and CDR2 from the germline V gene are MNHNY and SVGAGI (reference sequence). This CDR3 spans 14 amino acids. With 2 bases removed from V and 14 bases from J, the gap between germline ends came to 16 bases. Here immunoSEQ multiplex PCR was the method, and the copy in TCRdb shows in-frame clones only, minus some. Among under 300,000 clones listed, 81% were seen once. The sequence derives from a woman aged 55-70 years with active or convalescent COVID-19. J is TRBJ1-6 and V is TRBV6-6; D might be TRBD1 (5 bases). Specimen: peripheral blood. CDR3 region: CASSYPELTGALHF. The CDR3 DNA reads TGTGCCAGCAGTTACCCAGAACTCACGGGGGCCCTCCACTTT.